The T cell receptor beta chain described here comes from a study of blood T cells in healthy people across ages. V was clipped by 3 bases and J by 4 bases, with 15 bases between them. This CDR3 has 14 residues. Germline V gene lookup returns CDR1 DFQATT and CDR2 SNEGSKA (reference sequence). A second roughly 7 to 11 cycle PCR used barcoded and J-beta primers. One entry per CDR3 protein results from TCRdb running MiXCR on the 5' RACE reads. This table holds some 1,800,000 distinct CDR3 sequences, 39% found once. The sequencing sample was made of blood. The TCR comes from a human donor in good health. The chain joins TRBV20-1 to TRBJ1-2; D is uncertain. The chain's CDR3 is CSASRNRYGYGYTF. CDR3 nucleotide sequence: TGCAGTGCTAGTCGTAACCGGTACGGCTATGGCTACACCTTC.